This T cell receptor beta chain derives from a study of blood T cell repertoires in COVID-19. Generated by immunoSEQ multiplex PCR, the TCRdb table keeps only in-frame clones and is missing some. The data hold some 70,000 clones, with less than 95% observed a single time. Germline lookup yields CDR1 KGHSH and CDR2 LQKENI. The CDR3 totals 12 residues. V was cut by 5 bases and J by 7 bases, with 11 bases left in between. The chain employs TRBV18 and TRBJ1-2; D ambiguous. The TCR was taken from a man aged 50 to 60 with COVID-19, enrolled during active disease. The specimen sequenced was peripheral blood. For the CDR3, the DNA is TGTGCCAGCTCAACGGAGGTCAGTGGCTACACCTTC. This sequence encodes CASSTEVSGYTF.